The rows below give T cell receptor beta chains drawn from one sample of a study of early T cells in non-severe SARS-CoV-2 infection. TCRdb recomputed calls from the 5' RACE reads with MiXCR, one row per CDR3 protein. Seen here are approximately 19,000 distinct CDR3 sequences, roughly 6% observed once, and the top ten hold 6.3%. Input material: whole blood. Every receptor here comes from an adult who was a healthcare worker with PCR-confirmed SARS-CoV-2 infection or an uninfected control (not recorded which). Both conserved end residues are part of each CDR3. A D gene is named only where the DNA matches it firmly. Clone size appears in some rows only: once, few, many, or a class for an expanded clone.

CDR3 protein: CATSDLGGRDSTGELFF; CDR3 DNA: TGTGCCACCAGTGATTTAGGCGGGAGAGACAGCACCGGGGAGCTGTTTTTT; CDR3 length: 17; J gene: TRBJ2-2; clone size: few; D gene: TRBD2; V gene: TRBV24-1
CDR3 protein: CASSLNPYKQGASASGTYEQYF; CDR3 DNA: TGTGCCAGCAGCCTGAACCCCTATAAGCAGGGAGCCTCGGCTAGCGGGACGTACGAGCAGTACTTC; CDR3 length: 22; J gene: TRBJ2-7; clone size: many; D gene: TRBD2; V gene: TRBV7-3
CDR3 protein: CASSESPNTEAFF; CDR3 DNA: TGTGCCAGCAGTGAATCTCCGAACACTGAAGCTTTCTTT; CDR3 length: 13; J gene: TRBJ1-1; clone size: many; D gene: NA; V gene: TRBV6-1
CDR3 protein: CASSISGLYNEQFF; CDR3 DNA: TGTGCCAGCAGTATTAGTGGCCTCTACAATGAGCAGTTCTTC; CDR3 length: 14; J gene: TRBJ2-1; clone size: many; D gene: NA; V gene: TRBV27
CDR3 protein: CASSTKNTGELFF; CDR3 DNA: TGTGCCAGCAGTACAAAAAACACCGGGGAGCTGTTTTTT; CDR3 length: 13; J gene: TRBJ2-2; clone size: many; D gene: NA; V gene: TRBV6-6
CDR3 protein: CASSHPGGYRWNEQFF; CDR3 DNA: TGTGCCAGCAGCCACCCCGGGGGGTATAGGTGGAATGAGCAGTTCTTC; CDR3 length: 16; J gene: TRBJ2-1; clone size: few; D gene: TRBD2; V gene: TRBV6-2/TRBV6-3
CDR3 protein: CASSPRRTSGTTGELFF; CDR3 DNA: TGTGCCAGCAGCCCCCGCCGGACTAGCGGGACTACCGGGGAGCTGTTTTTT; CDR3 length: 17; J gene: TRBJ2-2; clone size: many; D gene: TRBD2; V gene: TRBV7-9
CDR3 protein: CSAPIGQNYEQYF; CDR3 DNA: TGCAGTGCCCCGATCGGACAGAACTACGAGCAGTACTTC; CDR3 length: 13; J gene: TRBJ2-7; clone size: NA; D gene: NA; V gene: TRBV20-1
CDR3 protein: CASSEAVYSRGAWETQYF; CDR3 DNA: TGTGCCAGCAGTGAAGCAGTCTATAGCAGAGGGGCCTGGGAGACCCAGTACTTC; CDR3 length: 18; J gene: TRBJ2-5; clone size: few; D gene: NA; V gene: TRBV6-1
CDR3 protein: CASSFYSQETQYF; CDR3 DNA: TGTGCCAGCAGCTTTTATAGCCAAGAGACCCAGTACTTC; CDR3 length: 13; J gene: TRBJ2-5; clone size: many; D gene: NA; V gene: TRBV7-9
CDR3 protein: CAMGQARESEQYF; CDR3 DNA: TGTGCCATGGGACAAGCGCGGGAGAGCGAGCAGTACTTC; CDR3 length: 13; J gene: TRBJ2-7; clone size: many; D gene: NA; V gene: TRBV10-3
CDR3 protein: CASSVGTDEQYF; CDR3 DNA: TGCGCCAGCAGCGTCGGGACCGACGAGCAGTACTTC; CDR3 length: 12; J gene: TRBJ2-7; clone size: many; D gene: NA; V gene: TRBV5-1
CDR3 protein: CSASYGAWETEAFF; CDR3 DNA: TGCAGTGCTAGTTACGGGGCTTGGGAAACTGAAGCTTTCTTT; CDR3 length: 14; J gene: TRBJ1-1; clone size: few; D gene: NA; V gene: TRBV20-1
CDR3 protein: CASTNQDMETQYF; CDR3 DNA: TGTGCCAGCACCAACCAGGATATGGAGACCCAGTACTTC; CDR3 length: 13; J gene: TRBJ2-5; clone size: many; D gene: NA; V gene: TRBV12-3/TRBV12-4
CDR3 protein: CASRDGRQPQHF; CDR3 DNA: TGTGCCAGTAGGGACGGCAGGCAGCCCCAGCATTTT; CDR3 length: 12; J gene: TRBJ1-5; clone size: many; D gene: NA; V gene: TRBV19
CDR3 protein: CASSPGTSGPPSYEQYF; CDR3 DNA: TGTGCCAGCAGCCCTGGGACTAGCGGGCCCCCCTCCTACGAGCAGTACTTC; CDR3 length: 17; J gene: TRBJ2-7; clone size: NA; D gene: TRBD2; V gene: TRBV5-4
CDR3 protein: CASRTGHFAYSNQPQHF; CDR3 DNA: TGTGCCAGCCGGACAGGGCACTTCGCTTATAGCAATCAGCCCCAGCATTTT; CDR3 length: 17; J gene: TRBJ1-5; clone size: many; D gene: TRBD1; V gene: TRBV6-1
CDR3 protein: CAAGTGFSYEQYF; CDR3 DNA: TGTGCCGCCGGGACAGGGTTCTCCTACGAGCAGTACTTC; CDR3 length: 13; J gene: TRBJ2-7; clone size: many; D gene: TRBD1; V gene: TRBV5-8
CDR3 protein: CASSSPGQGVSMNTEAFF; CDR3 DNA: TGTGCCAGCAGTTCCCCGGGACAGGGGGTGAGCATGAACACTGAAGCTTTCTTT; CDR3 length: 18; J gene: TRBJ1-1; clone size: many; D gene: TRBD1; V gene: TRBV2
CDR3 protein: CASSSGTSGRGEQFF; CDR3 DNA: TGTGCCAGCAGCTCCGGGACTAGCGGGAGGGGGGAGCAGTTCTTC; CDR3 length: 15; J gene: TRBJ2-1; clone size: many; D gene: TRBD2; V gene: TRBV11-3
CDR3 protein: CASSYVPRGDEQYF; CDR3 DNA: TGTGCCAGCAGTTACGTCCCCCGCGGGGACGAGCAGTACTTC; CDR3 length: 14; J gene: TRBJ2-7; clone size: many; D gene: NA; V gene: TRBV6-5
CDR3 protein: CASSQSNMGFNTGELFF; CDR3 DNA: TGCGCCAGCAGCCAATCCAACATGGGGTTTAACACCGGGGAGCTGTTTTTT; CDR3 length: 17; J gene: TRBJ2-2; clone size: medium-sized; D gene: NA; V gene: TRBV4-1
CDR3 protein: CATSREEGYEQYF; CDR3 DNA: TGTGCCACCAGCAGAGAGGAGGGTTACGAGCAGTACTTC; CDR3 length: 13; J gene: TRBJ2-7; clone size: many; D gene: NA; V gene: TRBV15
CDR3 protein: CASSFRRDEQFF; CDR3 DNA: TGTGCCAGCAGCTTCCGAAGAGATGAGCAGTTCTTC; CDR3 length: 12; J gene: TRBJ2-1; clone size: many; D gene: NA; V gene: TRBV7-2
CDR3 protein: CSVAIQGDNEQFF; CDR3 DNA: TGCAGCGTTGCGATTCAGGGAGACAATGAGCAGTTCTTC; CDR3 length: 13; J gene: TRBJ2-1; clone size: medium-sized; D gene: NA; V gene: TRBV29-1
CDR3 protein: CASSSDSDNSPLHF; CDR3 DNA: TGTGCCAGCAGCTCGGACAGCGATAATTCACCCCTCCACTTT; CDR3 length: 14; J gene: TRBJ1-6; clone size: many; D gene: NA; V gene: TRBV7-9
CDR3 protein: CASSQGVGTDTQYF; CDR3 DNA: TGCGCCAGCAGTCAGGGAGTTGGCACAGATACGCAGTATTTT; CDR3 length: 14; J gene: TRBJ2-3; clone size: medium-sized; D gene: NA; V gene: TRBV5-1
CDR3 protein: CASSRDPTDTQYF; CDR3 DNA: TGTGCCAGCAGTAGGGACCCCACAGATACGCAGTATTTT; CDR3 length: 13; J gene: TRBJ2-3; clone size: NA; D gene: NA; V gene: TRBV11-3
CDR3 protein: CASSSGQGVNEQFF; CDR3 DNA: TGTGCCAGCAGCTCGGGACAGGGTGTGAATGAGCAGTTCTTC; CDR3 length: 14; J gene: TRBJ2-1; clone size: many; D gene: TRBD1; V gene: TRBV7-9
CDR3 protein: CASSGPGHAYEQYF; CDR3 DNA: TGTGCCAGCAGTGGACCGGGGCATGCCTACGAGCAGTACTTC; CDR3 length: 14; J gene: TRBJ2-7; clone size: few; D gene: NA; V gene: TRBV7-9
CDR3 protein: CASWQKGSYNEQFF; CDR3 DNA: TGCGCCAGTTGGCAGAAAGGCTCCTACAATGAGCAGTTCTTC; CDR3 length: 14; J gene: TRBJ2-1; clone size: NA; D gene: NA; V gene: TRBV10-2
CDR3 protein: CASSSPGYEQYF; CDR3 DNA: TGTGCCAGCAGCTCGCCGGGGTACGAGCAGTACTTC; CDR3 length: 12; J gene: TRBJ2-7; clone size: many; D gene: NA; V gene: TRBV3-1
CDR3 protein: CASSLRASGLQETQYF; CDR3 DNA: TGTGCCAGCAGTTTACGGGCTAGCGGGCTTCAAGAGACCCAGTACTTC; CDR3 length: 16; J gene: TRBJ2-5; clone size: many; D gene: TRBD2; V gene: TRBV28
CDR3 protein: CASSGTTGGYTF; CDR3 DNA: TGTGCCAGCAGTGGGACGACAGGGGGGTACACCTTC; CDR3 length: 12; J gene: TRBJ1-2; clone size: few; D gene: TRBD1; V gene: TRBV2
CDR3 protein: CASSQDRSGLAGERGTDTQYF; CDR3 DNA: TGCGCCAGCAGCCAAGATCGCTCGGGACTAGCGGGAGAGCGCGGCACAGATACGCAGTATTTT; CDR3 length: 21; J gene: TRBJ2-3; clone size: many; D gene: TRBD2; V gene: TRBV4-1
CDR3 protein: CATIDLPGEQYF; CDR3 DNA: TGTGCCACCATCGACCTTCCGGGGGAGCAGTACTTC; CDR3 length: 12; J gene: TRBJ2-7; clone size: medium-sized; D gene: NA; V gene: TRBV10-3
CDR3 protein: CASSSGQGINEQYF; CDR3 DNA: TGTGCCAGCAGCTCCGGACAGGGGATCAACGAGCAGTACTTC; CDR3 length: 14; J gene: TRBJ2-7; clone size: many; D gene: TRBD1; V gene: TRBV11-1
CDR3 protein: CASSLQVVSTGELFF; CDR3 DNA: TGCGCCAGCAGCTTGCAGGTAGTAAGCACCGGGGAGCTGTTTTTT; CDR3 length: 15; J gene: TRBJ2-2; clone size: NA; D gene: NA; V gene: TRBV5-1
CDR3 protein: CASSYRGLAGYEQYF; CDR3 DNA: TGTGCCAGCAGTTATCGGGGACTAGCGGGATACGAGCAGTACTTC; CDR3 length: 15; J gene: TRBJ2-7; clone size: many; D gene: TRBD2; V gene: TRBV6-5
CDR3 protein: CATSDGSDYYNEQFF; CDR3 DNA: TGTGCCACCAGTGATGGTTCGGACTACTACAATGAGCAGTTCTTC; CDR3 length: 15; J gene: TRBJ2-1; clone size: many; D gene: NA; V gene: TRBV24-1
CDR3 protein: CASSPTPGTQYF; CDR3 DNA: TGTGCCAGCTCACCAACTCCCGGTACGCAGTATTTT; CDR3 length: 12; J gene: TRBJ2-3; clone size: many; D gene: NA; V gene: TRBV18
CDR3 protein: CASSIVTNTEAFF; CDR3 DNA: TGTGCCAGTAGTATAGTGACGAACACTGAAGCTTTCTTT; CDR3 length: 13; J gene: TRBJ1-1; clone size: many; D gene: NA; V gene: TRBV19
CDR3 protein: CASSIVADTQYF; CDR3 DNA: TGTGCCAGTAGTATAGTAGCAGATACGCAGTATTTT; CDR3 length: 12; J gene: TRBJ2-3; clone size: many; D gene: NA; V gene: TRBV19
CDR3 protein: CATSDLQNTEAFF; CDR3 DNA: TGTGCCACCAGTGATTTGCAGAACACTGAAGCTTTCTTT; CDR3 length: 13; J gene: TRBJ1-1; clone size: few; D gene: NA; V gene: TRBV24-1
CDR3 protein: CASSRYKDSNSPLHF; CDR3 DNA: TGTGCCAGCAGTAGATACAAAGACAGCAATTCACCCCTCCACTTT; CDR3 length: 15; J gene: TRBJ1-6; clone size: NA; D gene: NA; V gene: TRBV6-5
CDR3 protein: CASSEREGLGNEQFF; CDR3 DNA: TGTGCCAGCAGTGAGCGGGAGGGCCTCGGGAATGAGCAGTTCTTC; CDR3 length: 15; J gene: TRBJ2-1; clone size: medium-sized; D gene: TRBD2; V gene: TRBV2
CDR3 protein: CASSLGAGYGYTF; CDR3 DNA: TGTGCCAGCAGCTTGGGGGCAGGATATGGCTACACCTTC; CDR3 length: 13; J gene: TRBJ1-2; clone size: many; D gene: NA; V gene: TRBV7-9
CDR3 protein: CASSLGGARTEAFF; CDR3 DNA: TGTGCCAGCAGTTTAGGGGGGGCGCGGACTGAAGCTTTCTTT; CDR3 length: 14; J gene: TRBJ1-1; clone size: many; D gene: NA; V gene: TRBV12-3/TRBV12-4
CDR3 protein: CASSPRFATDTGELFF; CDR3 DNA: TGTGCCAGCAGCCCCAGGTTCGCGACAGACACCGGGGAGCTGTTTTTT; CDR3 length: 16; J gene: TRBJ2-2; clone size: many; D gene: NA; V gene: TRBV3-1
CDR3 protein: CSAFKSGNTEAFF; CDR3 DNA: TGCAGTGCTTTTAAATCTGGGAACACTGAAGCTTTCTTT; CDR3 length: 13; J gene: TRBJ1-1; clone size: many; D gene: NA; V gene: TRBV20-1
CDR3 protein: CASSQDQGDNEKLFF; CDR3 DNA: TGTGCCAGCAGCCAAGATCAGGGGGATAATGAAAAACTGTTTTTT; CDR3 length: 15; J gene: TRBJ1-4; clone size: many; D gene: TRBD1; V gene: TRBV4-2
CDR3 protein: CASSQTSVNEQFF; CDR3 DNA: TGTGCCAGCAGTCAGACTAGCGTCAATGAGCAGTTCTTC; CDR3 length: 13; J gene: TRBJ2-1; clone size: many; D gene: TRBD2; V gene: TRBV7-9
CDR3 protein: CASSPDEGHGNQPQHF; CDR3 DNA: TGTGCCAGCAGTCCAGACGAGGGGCATGGAAATCAGCCCCAGCATTTT; CDR3 length: 16; J gene: TRBJ1-5; clone size: many; D gene: NA; V gene: TRBV6-5
CDR3 protein: CASSLAAYNEQFF; CDR3 DNA: TGTGCCAGCAGCTTAGCGGCTTACAATGAGCAGTTCTTC; CDR3 length: 13; J gene: TRBJ2-1; clone size: many; D gene: NA; V gene: TRBV11-2
CDR3 protein: CASSLGVAGGFGTEAFF; CDR3 DNA: TGTGCCAGCAGCTTAGGGGTGGCAGGGGGCTTTGGCACTGAAGCTTTCTTT; CDR3 length: 17; J gene: TRBJ1-1; clone size: medium-sized; D gene: TRBD1; V gene: TRBV7-6
CDR3 protein: CASQQQGVGSPLHF; CDR3 DNA: TGCGCCAGTCAACAACAGGGGGTTGGTTCACCCCTCCACTTT; CDR3 length: 14; J gene: TRBJ1-6; clone size: many; D gene: TRBD1; V gene: TRBV5-1
CDR3 protein: CSADPLAGRYEQYF; CDR3 DNA: TGCAGTGCTGACCCCCTAGCGGGAAGGTACGAGCAGTACTTC; CDR3 length: 14; J gene: TRBJ2-7; clone size: medium-sized; D gene: TRBD2; V gene: TRBV20-1
CDR3 protein: CASSQGTAEEQFF; CDR3 DNA: TGTGCCAGCAGCCAGGGGACCGCCGAGGAGCAGTTCTTC; CDR3 length: 13; J gene: TRBJ2-1; clone size: many; D gene: NA; V gene: TRBV3-1
CDR3 protein: CSVDGLRDTEAFF; CDR3 DNA: TGCAGCGTTGATGGCTTAAGGGACACTGAAGCTTTCTTT; CDR3 length: 13; J gene: TRBJ1-1; clone size: many; D gene: NA; V gene: TRBV29-1
CDR3 protein: CAWSPPTSSGSSYEQYF; CDR3 DNA: TGTGCCTGGAGTCCTCCCACCTCTAGCGGAAGCTCCTACGAGCAGTACTTC; CDR3 length: 17; J gene: TRBJ2-7; clone size: medium-sized; D gene: TRBD2; V gene: TRBV30